Listed below are T cell receptor beta chains from one sample, sequenced in a study of shared clonotypes between healthy human individuals. Produced via immunoSEQ multiplex PCR; TCRdb's table is partial and in-frame only. This sample has more than 2 million clones, with 90% to 97% found just once. Sequencing used naive CD4+ T cells sorted from blood. The source is a young man in good health. CDR3s leave out the opening cysteine and the closing phenylalanine or tryptophan. Each record gives: V gene, J gene, clone size, CDR3 protein. Clone size is stated in some rows and not others, as once, few, many or a class when expanded.

>TRBV6-1|TRBJ2-6|NA
ASRQVTGANVLT
>TRBV2|TRBJ2-7|NA
ASSVIAGPYEQY
>TRBV5-8|TRBJ1-2|NA
ASSGQGSGYT
>TRBV27|TRBJ1-1|once
ASNKGRQGAEAF
>TRBV2|TRBJ1-1|NA
ASSAQGPQSAAF
>TRBV14|TRBJ2-3|NA
ASSQLGTESTDTQY
>TRBV6-5|TRBJ1-5|NA
ASRRTGDQPQH
>TRBV28|TRBJ2-5|NA
ASSLRFSLGETQY
>TRBV6-5|TRBJ2-3|NA
ASSYAGQGTDTQY
>TRBV4-1|TRBJ1-2|NA
ASSQEWGTANYGYT
>TRBV5-1|TRBJ2-2|NA
ASSLGAWGGELF
>TRBV6-1|TRBJ2-7|NA
ASSLDRYEQY
>TRBV5-8|TRBJ2-1|NA
ASSLSGTVWTKEINEQF
>TRBV6-1|TRBJ1-5|NA
ASSDFLGGNQPQH
>TRBV5-4|TRBJ1-2|NA
ASSSGLTNYGYT
>TRBV6-5|TRBJ1-1|NA
ASRRGQRPSTEAF
>TRBV5-1|TRBJ2-7|NA
ASSLVSSGIYEQY
>TRBV30|TRBJ2-5|NA
ASTRGWMGQETQY
>TRBV29-1|TRBJ1-1|NA
SVEAPRWSSEAF
>TRBV5-4|TRBJ2-3|NA
ATRTSVSTDTQY
>TRBV15|TRBJ1-2|NA
ATSPGGGNYGYT
>TRBV7-9|TRBJ2-7|NA
ASSRVGTSLEQY
>TRBV12-5|TRBJ1-2|NA
ASGLDTGAYGYT
>TRBV7-9|TRBJ1-1|NA
ASSPDRGAF
>TRBV6-5|TRBJ1-1|NA
ASSTPGRLNTEAF
>TRBV27|TRBJ2-3|once
ASSPPGGQATDTQY
>TRBV29-1|TRBJ2-1|NA
SVVPSGSVNEQF
>TRBV5-1|TRBJ2-3|NA
ASSLGGLVTDTQY
>TRBV11-2|TRBJ2-5|NA
ASSHSRQGQETQY
>TRBV4-2|TRBJ2-7|NA
ASSQESAGNYEQY
>TRBV5-4|TRBJ2-7|NA
ASSSEVTSGSSEQY
>TRBV5-4|TRBJ2-2|NA
ASSLGHGAGGELF
>TRBV19|TRBJ2-6|NA
ASSIGDRGSGANVLT
>TRBV10-3|TRBJ1-2|once
AIKMGQGDGYT
>TRBV18|TRBJ1-5|NA
ASSRFPPGQGLNQPQH
>TRBV7-2|TRBJ2-5|once
ASSLGRRKETQY
>TRBV4-1|TRBJ1-5|NA
ASSQESSNQPQH
>TRBV6-1|TRBJ1-6|NA
ASSDAGRSSYNSPLH
>TRBV7-9|TRBJ2-3|once
ASSYLSGSTDTQY
>TRBV7-2|TRBJ2-3|NA
ASSPRTRASTDTQY
>TRBV7-2|TRBJ2-3|once
ASSLGLGDTQY
>TRBV5-1|TRBJ1-2|NA
ASSLQPNYGYT
>TRBV6-6|TRBJ2-3|few
ASAGSVTDTQY
>TRBV6-5|TRBJ2-2|NA
ASSYRQLNTGELF
>TRBV5-6|TRBJ2-5|NA
ASSPLGVQTQY
>TRBV6-5|TRBJ1-4|once
ASTRGPSEKLF
>TRBV11-2|TRBJ1-1|NA
ASSLGRVPEGAF
>TRBV20-1|TRBJ2-1|NA
SASQGVEQF
>TRBV11-2|TRBJ2-2|NA
ASSPVGNTGELF
>TRBV15|TRBJ1-2|NA
ATSRWTGDRGSYGYT